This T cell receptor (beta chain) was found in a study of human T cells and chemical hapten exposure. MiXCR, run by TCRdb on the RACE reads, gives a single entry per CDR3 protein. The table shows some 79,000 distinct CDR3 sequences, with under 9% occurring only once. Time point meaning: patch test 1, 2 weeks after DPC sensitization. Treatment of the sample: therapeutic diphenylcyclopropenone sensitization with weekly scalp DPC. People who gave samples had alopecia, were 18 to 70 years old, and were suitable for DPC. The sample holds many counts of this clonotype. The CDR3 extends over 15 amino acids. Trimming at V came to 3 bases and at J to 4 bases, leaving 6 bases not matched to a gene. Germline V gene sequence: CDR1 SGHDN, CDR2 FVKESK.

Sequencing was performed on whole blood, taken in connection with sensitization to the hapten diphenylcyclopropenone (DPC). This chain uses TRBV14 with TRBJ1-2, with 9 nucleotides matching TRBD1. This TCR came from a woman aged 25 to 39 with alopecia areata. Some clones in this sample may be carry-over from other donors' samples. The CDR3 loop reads CASSHGTGIIYGYTF. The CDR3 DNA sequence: TGTGCCAGCAGCCATGGGACAGGGATTATCTATGGCTACACCTTC.